The 29 T cell receptor beta chains listed next were all sequenced from one sample in a study of T-cell memory formation after mild COVID-19. TCRdb ran MiXCR on the 5' RACE reads and lists one entry per CDR3 protein. The sample lists 150,000 to 200,000 distinct CDR3 sequences; roughly 11% were seen once. Sequencing used PBMCs or a T cell subset sorted from them (not recorded which). These receptor sequences come from a man aged 18 to 30 who had mild COVID-19 (a few samples of this study predate the infection). Cell type and time point are not known.

This clonotype appeared a few times. This chain links TRBV7-2 with TRBJ2-5; 8 positions agree with TRBD2. CDR3 size: 15 residues. Germline-derived CDR1 and CDR2 are SGHTA and FQGNSA. J was trimmed by 3 bases and V by 2 bases; bases with no gene match: 5. The CDR3 loop reads CASSLSTSAEETQYF. The CDR3 DNA reads as TGTGCCAGCAGCTTATCGACTAGCGCTGAAGAGACCCAGTACTTC.

There are a few counts of this clonotype. This chain uses TRBV5-6 with TRBJ2-7, with 13 bases identical to TRBD2. This CDR3 has 15 amino acids. V lost 4 bases and J lost 5; bases outside the gene matches: 6. CDR1 is SGHDT, CDR2 YYEEEE, per germline. The CDR3, as DNA: TGTGCCAGCAGCGAGACTAGCGGGGGGAAGGACGAGCAGTACTTC. It translates to CASSETSGGKDEQYF.

This clonotype was detected a few times. The chain has TRBV6-2 or TRBV6-3 and TRBJ2-6; possible D gene TRBD1, 5 bases. The CDR3 has 18 amino acids. Germline loops: CDR1 MNHEY, CDR2 SVGEGT. V was cut by 1 base and J by 2 bases, with 15 bases left in between. This CDR3 is CASSYFSGKVAGANVLTF. The CDR3 DNA follows: TGTGCCAGCAGTTACTTTTCAGGGAAAGTTGCTGGGGCCAACGTCCTGACTTTC.

There are a few counts of this clonotype. This chain connects TRBV7-9 to TRBJ1-4, with no clear D. Trimming took off 2 bases at V and 8 bases at J, with 9 bases between the two ends. Per the germline V gene, CDR1 is SEHNR and CDR2 is FQNEAQ (reference sequence). The CDR3 sequence is 13 residues long. The CDR3 DNA follows: TGTGCCAGCAGCTTATCTGCGTGGGAAAAACTGTTTTTT. It yields the protein CASSLSAWEKLFF.

This clonotype was counted only a few times. The V gene is TRBV29-1, the J gene TRBJ2-3; unclear D gene. V gave up 3 bases and J gave up 0 bases, with 4 bases separating them. Germline V gene data show CDR1 as SQVTM and CDR2 as ANQGSEA. This CDR3 spans 12 amino acids. CDR3 in amino acids: CSVDDSTDTQYF. CDR3 DNA sequence: TGCAGCGTTGACGACAGCACAGATACGCAGTATTTT.

V is TRBV5-1 and J is TRBJ1-1; D is unclear. Per the germline V gene, CDR1 is SGHRS and CDR2 is YFSETQ. This CDR3 region has 14 residues. Trimming took off 1 base at V and 1 base at J, with 8 bases between the two ends. In DNA form, the CDR3 reads TGCGCCAGCAGCTTGTTTGGAGGGAACACTGAAGCTTTCTTT. Encoded protein: CASSLFGGNTEAFF.

This rearrangement joins TRBV3-1 to TRBJ2-5; D unclear. The CDR3 totals 12 residues. V was trimmed by 4 bases and J by 4 bases, leaving 7 bases between them. Germline lookup yields CDR1 LGHDT and CDR2 YNNKEL (reference sequence). CDR3 loop: CASSPRAETQYF. Here the CDR3 DNA reads TGTGCCAGCAGCCCACGCGCAGAGACCCAGTACTTC.

This clonotype has a handful of counts. This chain joins TRBV6-2 or TRBV6-3 and TRBJ2-1, with D possibly TRBD1 on 6 matching bases. Germline lookup yields CDR1 MNHEY and CDR2 SVGEGT. This CDR3 comprises 18 residues. V was pared by 5 bases and J by 7 bases, with 27 bases between. The CDR3 DNA follows: TGTGCCAGCAGTCCCCTTCCGGGCAGGGGTAAATTTACAAATGAGCAGTTCTTC. It yields the protein CASSPLPGRGKFTNEQFF.

This chain connects TRBV5-1 to TRBJ2-3; TRBD2 is a possible D gene (5 bases). The V end was cut by 4 bases, the J end by 1 base, with 13 bases between. Germline V gene lookup returns CDR1 SGHRS and CDR2 YFSETQ. This CDR3 has 15 amino acids. Here the CDR3 reads CASSREPRGTDTQYF. The CDR3 DNA reads TGCGCCAGCAGCAGGGAGCCGAGGGGCACAGATACGCAGTATTTT.

V and J are TRBV20-1 and TRBJ2-2, with D tentatively TRBD2 (6 bases). V gave up 4 bases and J gave up 1 base, with 13 bases separating them. Germline values: CDR1 DFQATT, CDR2 SNEGSKA (reference sequence). The CDR3 runs to 15 residues. The CDR3 coding sequence is TGCAGTGCTACAACACCCGGGGGGAACACCGGGGAGCTGTTTTTT. Amino acid sequence: CSATTPGGNTGELFF.

This clonotype was picked up a small number of times. This chain links TRBV20-1 with TRBJ1-1; maybe TRBD1 (6 bases). Trimming left V 4 bases short and J 5 bases short, with 11 bases between. The CDR3 length is 12 residues. Germline assignment: CDR1 DFQATT and CDR2 SNEGSKA (reference sequence). The DNA for the CDR3 is TGCAGTGCTACAGGGGCGGATACTGAAGCTTTCTTT. As protein: CSATGADTEAFF.

V usage is TRBV21-1 and J usage is TRBJ1-1; TRBD1, the table's D call, lacks a check against the DNA. TRBV21-1 is a pseudogene. The CDR3 has 14 amino acids. The CDR3 here is CASSPDRVNTEAFF. The CDR3 bases are TGTGCCAGCAGCCCGGACAGGGTTAACACTGAAGCTTTCTTT.

The chain recombines TRBV7-2 with TRBJ1-2; D is unclear. The V gene lost 5 bases and the J gene lost 8 bases, with 15 bases spanning the gap. Looked up from germline, CDR1 is SGHTA and CDR2 is FQGNSA. This CDR3 has 13 amino acids. In DNA, the CDR3 is TGTGCCAGCAGCCTTCGGGGAATGGGGGGCTACACCTTC. Translated: CASSLRGMGGYTF.

CDR3 sequence reads: CASSYGGLRQPQHF. The CDR3 bases are TGTGCCAGCAGTTACGGTGGCTTGCGACAGCCCCAGCATTTT. This chain joins TRBV6-2 or TRBV6-3 and TRBJ1-5; the D is unclear. Germline lookup yields CDR1 MNHEY and CDR2 SVGEGT. The CDR3 is made up of 14 amino acids. V shed 2 bases and J shed 7 bases, with 12 bases lying between them.

This rearrangement joins TRBV5-1 to TRBJ1-6, with TRBD1 matching 8 bases. Losses at the gene ends were 4 bases for V and 8 bases for J; bases not matched to a gene: 11. Germline CDR1 SGHRS, CDR2 YFSETQ. This CDR3 is built from 16 residues. CDR3 loop: CASSPGRQGMDSPLHF. The DNA of the CDR3 is TGCGCCAGCAGCCCCGGAAGACAGGGGATGGATTCACCCCTCCACTTT.

The V gene is TRBV7-2, the J gene TRBJ1-1; 9 bases map to TRBD1. The CDR3 runs to 14 residues. Germline V gene sequence: CDR1 SGHTA, CDR2 FQGNSA. V shed 5 bases, J shed 3 bases, and the junction held 4 bases outside the gene matches. CDR3 sequence: CASSNRQGDTEAFF. CDR3 DNA sequence: TGTGCCAGCAGCAATCGACAGGGGGACACTGAAGCTTTCTTT.

A few counts support this clonotype. CDR3: CASNDNTLNYGYTF. The CDR3 bases are TGTGCCAGCAACGACAACACATTGAACTATGGCTACACCTTC. The chain combines TRBV6-1 with TRBJ1-2; D unclear. The CDR3 runs to 14 residues. V dropped 7 bases and J dropped 2 bases, with 14 bases sitting between them. Germline-derived CDR1 and CDR2 are MNHNS and SASEGT.

This clonotype was observed a few times. The chain is built from TRBV5-1 and TRBJ2-3; possible D gene TRBD2, 6 bases. CDR1 SGHRS and CDR2 YFSETQ come from the germline V gene. V dropped 4 bases and J dropped 4 bases, with 13 bases sitting between them. The CDR3 contains 14 residues. The CDR3 DNA reads as TGCGCCAGCAGCGCCTTCGGGGGAGCAGATACGCAGTATTTT. This sequence encodes CASSAFGGADTQYF.

This clonotype has at least ten counts. The chain recombines TRBV7-2 with TRBJ2-4; 10 nucleotides line up with TRBD2. Germline V gene sequence: CDR1 SGHTA, CDR2 FQGNSA. V lost 5 bases and J lost 9; bases outside the gene matches: 10. The CDR3 extends over 15 amino acids. The CDR3 is CASSLSSGGPPIQYF. CDR3 nucleotides: TGTGCCAGCAGCCTAAGTAGCGGGGGGCCACCCATTCAGTACTTC.

The chain employs TRBV7-8 and TRBJ2-3, with D unclear. V gave up 0 bases and J gave up 4 bases, with 5 bases separating them. This CDR3 has 13 residues. Germline V gene lookup returns CDR1 SGHVS and CDR2 FQNEAQ. The CDR3 DNA reads as TGTGCCAGCAGCTTAGCCCTGCCAGATACGCAGTATTTT. Amino acids: CASSLALPDTQYF.

The sample holds many counts of this clonotype. The chain is built from TRBV7-6 and TRBJ2-5; 8 bases align to TRBD2. This CDR3 region has 15 residues. The V and J ends lost 6 bases and 2 bases, in that order; junction bases with no gene match: 8. Germline V CDR1 and CDR2: SGHVS, FNYEAQ. CDR3 sequence reads: CASRWDSGGQETQYF. Here the CDR3 DNA reads TGTGCCAGCAGATGGGATTCGGGGGGGCAAGAGACCCAGTACTTC.

This clonotype showed up many times. V gene TRBV5-6 combines with J gene TRBJ1-5; 9 nucleotides align to TRBD1. Germline V lookup: CDR1 SGHDT, CDR2 YYEEEE. Trimming at V came to 5 bases and at J to 2 bases, leaving 5 bases not matched to a gene. The CDR3 totals 15 residues. CDR3: CASSLTGGGNQPQHF. The DNA of the CDR3 is TGTGCCAGCAGTCTTACAGGGGGCGGCAATCAGCCCCAGCATTTT.

The chain recombines TRBV27 with TRBJ2-5, with D perhaps TRBD1 or TRBD2 (6 bases each). CDR1 and CDR2 from the germline V gene are MNHEY and SMNVEV (reference sequence). Trimming pared 3 bases from V and 6 bases from J, leaving 14 bases between. The CDR3 is made up of 14 amino acids. As DNA, the CDR3 is TGTGCCAGCAGTTTTGCGAAGGGGGGTAAGACCCAGTACTTC. Amino acid sequence: CASSFAKGGKTQYF.

The chain links TRBV4-2 to TRBJ2-5; the D is unclear. This CDR3 has 16 residues. V lost 7 bases, J lost 0 bases, and 18 bases lay in between. Germline CDR1 LGHNA, CDR2 YNFKEQ. The CDR3 protein is CASTPASGFNQETQYF. The CDR3 DNA reads TGTGCCAGCACACCCGCGTCCGGGTTTAACCAAGAGACCCAGTACTTC.

The chain uses TRBV12-3 or TRBV12-4 and TRBJ1-2, with unresolved D. The CDR3 covers 12 residues. Trimming removed 4 bases from V and 6 bases from J, with 9 bases in between. CDR3 protein: CASSSTWNGYTF. CDR3 nucleotide sequence: TGTGCCAGCAGTTCGACCTGGAATGGCTACACCTTC.

Here the CDR3 DNA reads TGTGCCAGCAGCTTGGTGCCTACGCAGATCGGAGATACGCAGTATTTT. Its translation is CASSLVPTQIGDTQYF. The J gene is TRBJ2-3, the V gene TRBV5-6; D is unclear. The CDR3 length is 16 residues. Germline loops: CDR1 SGHDT, CDR2 YYEEEE. Trimming cost V 0 bases and J 5 bases, with 16 bases left between them.

There are a few counts of this clonotype. The rearrangement joins TRBV10-3 to TRBJ1-4; no clear D gene. The CDR3 length is 12 residues. In germline, CDR1 is ENHRY, CDR2 SYGVKD. V was shortened by 7 bases and J by 5 bases, with 8 bases between the two germline ends. CDR3 sequence: CAIKGRNEKLFF. The CDR3, as DNA: TGTGCCATCAAAGGGCGAAATGAAAAACTGTTTTTT.

The rearrangement uses TRBV7-8 and TRBJ2-1; TRBD2 matches at 7 bases. The CDR3 has 16 amino acids. Germline V gene sequence: CDR1 SGHVS, CDR2 FQNEAQ. V gave up 1 base and J gave up 3 bases; unmatched junction bases: 6. The CDR3 spells CASSLGLASDYNEQFF. CDR3 DNA sequence: TGTGCCAGCAGCTTAGGACTAGCCTCCGACTACAATGAGCAGTTCTTC.

The chain has TRBV10-3 and TRBJ1-5; 9 bases are a match to TRBD1. CDR1 is ENHRY and CDR2 is SYGVKD in the germline V gene. The V and J ends lost 6 bases and 5 bases, in that order; junction bases with no gene match: 5. The length of the CDR3 is 14 residues. The CDR3 region has the DNA TGTGCCATCAGCACTACAGGGGGCGATCAGCCCCAGCATTTT. This codes for CAISTTGGDQPQHF.